Following are 6 T cell receptor beta chains from one sample sequenced in a study of blood T cell repertoires in COVID-19. Assay used: immunoSEQ multiplex PCR; TCRdb lists only in-frame clones, some missing. The table lists approximately 150,000 clones, approximately 87% of them singletons. The sequencing input was peripheral blood. These receptor sequences come from a woman in her 50s with active or convalescent COVID-19.

The chain employs TRBV6-1 and TRBJ1-1; D is uncertain. The CDR3 is made up of 13 amino acids. The germline V gene encodes CDR1 MNHNS and CDR2 SASEGT. The V end was cut by 2 bases, the J end by 7 bases, with 11 bases between. CDR3 loop: CASSEFGVGEAFF. For the CDR3, the DNA is TGTGCCAGCAGTGAATTCGGGGTGGGTGAAGCTTTCTTT.

The CDR3 nucleotides are TGTGCCAGCAGCCAAGCTCGGACAGTAACCAAAAACATTCAGTACTTC. It translates to CASSQARTVTKNIQYF. The J gene is TRBJ2-4, the V gene TRBV4-2; the D gene is possibly TRBD1 (6 bases). Germline V lookup: CDR1 LGHNA, CDR2 YNFKEQ. V lost 1 base to trimming and J lost 2 bases, with 12 bases between them. There are 16 residues in the CDR3.

The V and J genes are TRBV9 and TRBJ2-3; 7 nucleotides match TRBD2. CDR1 is SGDLS, CDR2 YYNGEE, per germline. J lost 8 bases, V lost 5 bases, and 11 bases had no gene match. This CDR3 contains 14 residues. CDR3 sequence (DNA): TGTGCCAGCAGAACTTTTTCAGGGAGGGGTACGCAGTATTTT. This encodes CASRTFSGRGTQYF.

The chain uses TRBV9 and TRBJ1-2; TRBD1 is a possible D gene (6 bases). V lost 5 bases and J 4 bases, leaving 18 bases between the germline ends. CDR3 length: 15 amino acids. Germline V gene data show CDR1 as SGDLS and CDR2 as YYNGEE. The DNA of the CDR3 is TGTGCCAGCAGGAGGGGGTTTTTAGGGGGCTATGGCTACACCTTC. Protein: CASRRGFLGGYGYTF.

The chain links TRBV7-6 to TRBJ2-7; 16 nucleotides agree with TRBD2. The CDR3 spans 18 residues. Germline-derived CDR1 and CDR2 are SGHVS and FNYEAQ. The V and J ends lost 4 bases and 7 bases, in that order; junction bases with no gene match: 13. Here the CDR3 reads CASSSGLAGGGPLGEQYF. CDR3 bases: TGTGCCAGCAGCTCGGGACTAGCGGGGGGGGGTCCCCTCGGGGAGCAGTACTTC.

The chain joins TRBV6-5 to TRBJ1-5; 10 bases are shared with TRBD1. The V segment lost 6 bases and the J segment 4 bases; nucleotides outside the gene matches: 6. Germline V gene lookup returns CDR1 MNHEY and CDR2 SVGAGI. The CDR3 sequence is 15 residues long. CDR3 DNA: TGTGCCAGCAGCTCGTGGGACAGGGGAAATCAGCCCCAGCATTTT. It translates to CASSSWDRGNQPQHF.